A single sample gave rise to the 10 T cell receptor beta chains below, sequenced in a study of blood T cell repertoires in COVID-19. The protocol was immunoSEQ multiplex PCR, while the TCRdb copy is restricted to in-frame clones and leaves out a portion. The table lists 150,000 or so clones, around 82% of them singletons, with 35% to 55% in the top ten. Material: peripheral blood. The receptor source for this set is a human donor in a cohort sampled during active COVID-19.

The V and J genes are TRBV25-1 and TRBJ1-2; tentative D call: TRBD1 (6 bases). Trimming took off 4 bases at V and 0 bases at J, with 12 bases between the two ends. Germline CDR1 and CDR2: MGHDK and SYGVNS. The CDR3 covers 15 residues. The CDR3 protein is CASSAARGPNYGYTF. The CDR3 DNA is TGTGCCAGCAGTGCTGCCAGGGGTCCTAACTATGGCTACACCTTC.

V is TRBV5-1 and J is TRBJ1-1, with 8 bases lining up with TRBD1. This CDR3 contains 15 residues. The junction had 6 bases not matched to a gene; V was cut back by 0 bases and J by 5 bases. Germline values: CDR1 SGHRS, CDR2 YFSETQ. This CDR3 reads CASSLAGQGQTEAFF. In DNA, the CDR3 is TGCGCCAGCAGCTTGGCCGGACAGGGTCAGACTGAAGCTTTCTTT. The full variable domain, in which reference TRBV5-1 and TRBJ1-1 provide the parts outside the CDR3, is KAGVTQTPRYLIKTRGQQVTLSCSPISGHRSVSWYQQTPGQGLQFLFEYFSETQRNKGNFPGRFSGRQFSNSRSEMNVSTLELGDSALYLCASSLAGQGQTEAFFGQGTRLTVV.

This chain connects TRBV2 to TRBJ2-5, with 7 nucleotides matching TRBD2. Germline V gene sequence: CDR1 SNHLY, CDR2 FYNNEI. CDR3 length equals 12 residues. With V trimmed by 8 bases and J by 5 bases, 5 bases remained unmatched. The CDR3, as DNA: TGTGCCAGCTCCACCGGGGGGGAGACCCAGTACTTC. Translation: CASSTGGETQYF.

This clone was seen a single time. The chain employs TRBV30 and TRBJ1-3; D uncertain. Trimming cost V 4 bases and J 2 bases, with 6 bases left between them. CDR1 GTSNPN and CDR2 SVGIG come from the germline V gene (reference sequence). The CDR3 runs 12 residues. The CDR3, as DNA: TGTGCCTGGAATACACCTGGAAACACCATATATTTT. Amino acid sequence: CAWNTPGNTIYF.

V and J are TRBV6-2 or TRBV6-3 and TRBJ1-1, with a possible D match to TRBD1 (5 bases). The CDR3 sequence is 17 residues long. Trimming took off 0 bases at V and 4 bases at J, with 18 bases between the two ends. Germline CDR1 reads MNHEY; CDR2 reads SVGEGT. The CDR3: CASSYSRGLRLSTEAFF. In DNA, the CDR3 is TGTGCCAGCAGTTACTCGCGGGGGTTGCGACTGTCCACTGAAGCTTTCTTT.

This clone was observed a few times. The rearrangement links TRBV7-6 to TRBJ2-3; D may be TRBD2 (5 bases). This CDR3 is built from 15 residues. V gave up 8 bases and J gave up 3 bases, with 18 bases separating them. The germline CDR1 and CDR2 sequences are SGHVS and FNYEAQ. The CDR3 spells CASALSGTQTDTQYF. CDR3 DNA: TGTGCCAGCGCCCTCAGCGGTACACAAACAGATACGCAGTATTTT.

The chain is built from TRBV18 and TRBJ1-2, with 10 bases aligning to TRBD1. Germline CDR1 is KGHSH and CDR2 is LQKENI. This CDR3 contains 15 residues. The V gene end was trimmed by 1 base and the J gene end by 8 bases; junction bases not matched to a gene: 7. CDR3 DNA sequence: TGTGCCAGCTCACCACGCGGGACAGGGGCGGAAGGCTACACCTTC. It codes for CASSPRGTGAEGYTF.

This clone was seen only once. The rearrangement links TRBV6-5 to TRBJ2-1; 8 bases map to TRBD2. This CDR3 has 14 residues. CDR1 is MNHEY, CDR2 SVGAGI, per germline. V dropped 0 bases and J dropped 6; count of bases not matched to a gene: 1. CDR3 sequence: CASSYSGTSNEQFF. The CDR3 bases are TGTGCCAGCAGTTACTCCGGGACTAGCAATGAGCAGTTCTTC.

This chain connects TRBV11-3 to TRBJ2-1; 8 nucleotides agree with TRBD2. Germline lookup yields CDR1 SGHNT and CDR2 YENEEA. The V segment lost 6 bases and the J segment 5 bases; nucleotides outside the gene matches: 6. The CDR3 extends over 14 amino acids. The CDR3 coding sequence is TGTGCCAGCAGATATGGACTAGCAGACAATGAGCAGTTCTTC. Its translation: CASRYGLADNEQFF.

Notes on this clone: The sample holds other DNA sequences that translate to the same CDR3. V is TRBV5-1 and J is TRBJ2-2, with a weak D call TRBD1 (5 bases). The CDR3 sequence is 15 residues long. V lost 5 bases, J lost 0 bases, and 11 bases lay in between. Germline CDR1 is SGHRS and CDR2 is YFSETQ. In DNA, the CDR3 is TGCGCCAGCAGTTCCGACAGAGCGAACACCGGGGAGCTGTTTTTT. As protein: CASSSDRANTGELFF.